This passage covers 28 T cell receptor beta chains from one sample sequenced in a study of shared clonotypes between healthy human individuals. Clones were sequenced by immunoSEQ multiplex PCR, and TCRdb holds only the in-frame ones, with some missing. Among hundreds of thousands of clones listed, roughly nine tenths were seen once. CD45RO-negative cells were positively selected for CCR7, leaving out terminally differentiated effector memory CD45RA+ cells. The sequencing sample was made of naive CD8+ T cells sorted from blood. The receptors were sampled from a young man in good health.

The V and J genes are TRBV6-1 and TRBJ1-2; no reliable D call. The CDR3 spans 14 residues. V lost 5 bases and J 5 bases, leaving 15 bases between the germline ends. Germline CDR1 MNHNS, CDR2 SASEGT. DNA of the CDR3: TGTGCCAGCAGTACCTCGGGCCATAGGTATGGCTACACCTTC. Translating gives CASSTSGHRYGYTF.

This clone was recorded only once. The V and J genes are TRBV4-3 and TRBJ2-2; D might be TRBD2 (6 bases). This CDR3 region has 14 residues. The ends were cut back, 8 bases at V and 2 bases at J, with 12 bases in the middle. The germline V gene has CDR1 LGHNA and CDR2 YSLEER. This CDR3 is CASSRGGNTGELFF. The DNA for the CDR3 is TGCGCCAGCTCGCGGGGCGGTAACACCGGGGAGCTGTTTTTT.

This clone was seen only once. The chain recombines TRBV27 with TRBJ2-5; 7 bases are shared with TRBD1. The CDR3 contains 15 residues. The V and J ends lost 4 bases and 3 bases, in that order; junction bases with no gene match: 8. CDR1 and CDR2 from the germline V gene are MNHEY and SMNVEV (reference sequence). CDR3 in amino acids: CASSSRQGFEETQYF. The CDR3 bases are TGTGCCAGCAGTTCGCGACAGGGTTTTGAAGAGACCCAGTACTTC.

Concerning this clone itself: The same CDR3 arises from other DNA sequences in this sample as well. This rearrangement joins TRBV19 to TRBJ2-1, with a weak D call TRBD2 (5 bases). V gave up 3 bases and J gave up 0 bases, with 9 bases separating them. Per the germline V gene, CDR1 is LNHDA and CDR2 is SQIVND (reference sequence). The CDR3 is 15 amino acids. The CDR3 sequence is CASSITGSSYNEQFF. In nucleotides, the CDR3 is TGTGCCAGTAGTATCACGGGAAGCTCCTACAATGAGCAGTTCTTC.

On this clone: In the same sample, other DNA sequences code for this CDR3. This chain uses TRBV7-9 with TRBJ2-6; D is unresolved. Germline V gene sequence: CDR1 SEHNR, CDR2 FQNEAQ (reference sequence). The CDR3 totals 15 residues. The V and J ends lost 5 bases and 0 bases respectively, with 8 bases between them. The CDR3 loop reads CASSPRSSGANVLTF. CDR3 coding DNA: TGTGCCAGCAGCCCAAGGAGCTCTGGGGCCAACGTCCTGACTTTC. The variable domain in full, completed from reference TRBV7-9 and TRBJ2-6, reads DTGVSQNPRHKITKRGQNVTFRCDPISEHNRLYWYRQTLGQGPEFLTYFQNEAQLEKSRLLSDRFSAERPKGSFSTLEIQRTEQGDSAMYLCASSPRSSGANVLTFGAGSRLTVL.

The rearrangement uses TRBV2 and TRBJ2-7; D call uncertain. The CDR3 extends over 13 amino acids. Germline CDR1 reads SNHLY; CDR2 reads FYNNEI. With 6 bases removed from V and 5 bases from J, the gap between germline ends came to 14 bases. The chain's CDR3 is CASRDLLWDEQYF. DNA for the CDR3: TGTGCCAGCAGGGACCTCCTCTGGGACGAGCAGTACTTC.

This clone has more than one count but fewer than ten. As DNA, the CDR3 is TGTGCCAGTAATAGCGGGAGTTCCTACGAGCAGTACTTC. This encodes CASNSGSSYEQYF. The genes are TRBV27 and TRBJ2-7, with 9 nucleotides matching TRBD2. This CDR3 region has 13 residues. Germline CDR1 MNHEY, CDR2 SMNVEV (reference sequence). The junction had 4 bases not matched to a gene; V was cut back by 9 bases and J by 1 base.

The V and J genes are TRBV5-4 and TRBJ2-1; no clear D gene. The CDR3 is 14 amino acids. V was shortened by 2 bases and J by 8 bases, with 14 bases between the two germline ends. CDR1 and CDR2 from the germline V gene are SGHNT and YYREEE (reference sequence). CDR3 DNA: TGTGCCAGCAGCTTAGGCCGGAGTTTGGATGAGCAGTTCTTC. It yields the protein CASSLGRSLDEQFF. The full variable domain, in which reference TRBV5-4 and TRBJ2-1 provide the parts outside the CDR3, is ETGVTQSPTHLIKTRGQQVTLRCSSQSGHNTVSWYQQALGQGPQFIFQYYREEENGRGNFPPRFSGLQFPNYSSELNVNALELDDSALYLCASSLGRSLDEQFFGPGTRLTVL.

V is TRBV27 and J is TRBJ1-4; TRBD1 is a possible D gene (6 bases). V was shortened by 5 bases and J by 4 bases, with 23 bases between the two germline ends. The CDR3 runs to 18 residues. Per the germline V gene, CDR1 is MNHEY and CDR2 is SMNVEV (reference sequence). The CDR3 bases are TGTGCCAGCAGTCGTATACCCATAAGGACAGCTTTTAATGAAAAACTGTTTTTT. Encoded protein: CASSRIPIRTAFNEKLFF.

The rearrangement joins TRBV4-1 to TRBJ1-4, with D tentatively TRBD1 (5 bases). V dropped 5 bases and J dropped 7 bases, with 23 bases sitting between them. The germline CDR1 and CDR2 sequences are MGHRA and YSYEKL. The length of the CDR3 is 17 residues. The CDR3 DNA reads as TGCGCCAGCAGCGGCAGGTCTTCTTGGGACGGGACTGAAAAACTGTTTTTT. Translating gives CASSGRSSWDGTEKLFF.

The chain has TRBV30 and TRBJ2-3; no firm D call. The CDR3 covers 12 residues. Germline V gives CDR1 GTSNPN, CDR2 SVGIG (reference sequence). Trimming removed 3 bases at V and 6 bases at J, with 10 bases between. CDR3 coding DNA: TGTGCCTGGAGACTCCTAGTTGATACGCAGTATTTT. This gives the protein CAWRLLVDTQYF.

This clone was seen only once. The V gene is TRBV2, the J gene TRBJ2-5; 9 positions agree with TRBD1. CDR3 size: 15 residues. Per the germline V gene, CDR1 is SNHLY and CDR2 is FYNNEI. J lost 0 bases, V lost 7 bases, and 6 bases had no gene match. The CDR3 protein is CASTLDRGNQETQYF. In DNA form, the CDR3 reads TGTGCCAGCACCTTGGACAGGGGCAACCAAGAGACCCAGTACTTC. Variable domain in full (rest from reference TRBV2 and TRBJ2-5): EPEVTQTPSHQVTQMGQEVILRCVPISNHLYFYWYRQILGQKVEFLVSFYNNEISEKSEIFDDQFSVERPDGSNFTLKIRSTKLEDSAMYFCASTLDRGNQETQYFGPGTRLLVL.

The rearrangement joins TRBV7-9 to TRBJ2-7; TRBD2 is a possible D gene (6 bases). The CDR3 totals 16 residues. The germline gives CDR1 SEHNR, CDR2 FQNEAQ (reference sequence). V lost 4 bases and J 2 bases, leaving 18 bases between the germline ends. The CDR3 reads CASSWATGLTTYEQYF. In nucleotides, the CDR3 is TGTGCCAGCAGCTGGGCGACGGGACTCACGACCTACGAGCAGTACTTC.

This clone was detected only once. V and J are TRBV5-8 and TRBJ1-1; D uncertain. V gave up 2 bases and J gave up 3 bases, with 17 bases separating them. The CDR3 loop spans 16 amino acids. CDR1 and CDR2 (germline): SGHTS, YDEGEE. CDR3: CASSFRALRMDTEAFF. DNA of the CDR3: TGTGCCAGCAGCTTCCGAGCCCTCCGAATGGACACTGAAGCTTTCTTT.

The V gene is TRBV11-2, the J gene TRBJ2-2; D uncertain. With 5 bases removed from V and 1 base from J, the gap between germline ends came to 17 bases. The CDR3 consists of 17 residues. Germline V CDR1 and CDR2: SGHAT, FQNNGV. The DNA for the CDR3 is TGTGCCAGCAGCCCCACTTCGTTACTGGGGAACACCGGGGAGCTGTTTTTT. This gives the protein CASSPTSLLGNTGELFF.

The chain is built from TRBV4-1 and TRBJ2-3, with 9 bases lining up with TRBD1. J lost 6 bases, V lost 1 base, and 5 bases had no gene match. The CDR3 consists of 15 residues. Germline V gene sequence: CDR1 MGHRA, CDR2 YSYEKL. CDR3 bases: TGCGCCAGCAGCCAAGGAGCCGGGACAGGGGATACGCAGTATTTT. It encodes CASSQGAGTGDTQYF.

This sequence joins TRBV28 and TRBJ1-1, with 7 bases identical to TRBD1. V lost 4 bases, J lost 4 bases, and 12 bases stayed unmatched. CDR1 is MDHEN, CDR2 SYDVKM, per germline. The CDR3 covers 16 residues. In nucleotides, the CDR3 is TGTGCCAGCAGTTCCCCCAAACAGGGGTTGGGCACTGAAGCTTTCTTT. Residues: CASSSPKQGLGTEAFF.

This rearrangement joins TRBV18 to TRBJ2-7, with D maybe TRBD2 (5 bases). The V gene lost 3 bases and the J gene lost 3 bases, with 9 bases spanning the gap. CDR3 length: 13 amino acids. Germline V CDR1 and CDR2: KGHSH, LQKENI. The CDR3 spells CASSPEDNYEQYF. The CDR3 DNA is TGTGCCAGCTCACCGGAGGATAACTACGAGCAGTACTTC.

The J gene is TRBJ1-2, the V gene TRBV7-6; D unclear. CDR3 size: 16 residues. Trimming cost V 5 bases and J 2 bases, with 18 bases left between them. Germline CDR1 is SGHVS and CDR2 is FNYEAQ. The CDR3 loop reads CASSPYEGLTNYGYTF. The DNA of the CDR3 is TGTGCCAGCAGCCCGTACGAAGGACTGACGAACTATGGCTACACCTTC.

This clone was observed once. The chain is built from TRBV28 and TRBJ2-6, with a weak D call TRBD2 (5 bases). V was trimmed by 6 bases and J by 2 bases, leaving 8 bases between them. Germline V gene lookup returns CDR1 MDHEN and CDR2 SYDVKM. This CDR3 spans 14 amino acids. As DNA, the CDR3 is TGTGCCAGCAGCCGGAGGACTGGGGCCAACGTCCTGACTTTC. It translates to CASSRRTGANVLTF. The full variable domain, completed using reference TRBV28 and TRBJ2-6, is DVKVTQSSRYLVKRTGEKVFLECVQDMDHENMFWYRQDPGLGLRLIYFSYDVKMKEKGDIPEGYSVSREKKERFSLILESASTNQTSMYLCASSRRTGANVLTFGAGSRLTVL.

V is TRBV7-9 and J is TRBJ2-2; D perhaps matches TRBD2 (5 bases). The CDR3 loop spans 14 amino acids. The germline V gene encodes CDR1 SEHNR and CDR2 FQNEAQ (reference sequence). With 6 bases removed from V and 3 bases from J, the gap between germline ends came to 11 bases. The CDR3, as DNA: TGTGCCAGCAGTAAAGCGGAACACACCGGGGAGCTGTTTTTT. Its protein product is CASSKAEHTGELFF.

The rearrangement joins TRBV7-2 to TRBJ1-2, with 8 bases that match TRBD1. CDR3 length equals 15 residues. The germline gives CDR1 SGHTA, CDR2 FQGNSA. The V and J ends lost 3 bases and 8 bases, in that order; junction bases with no gene match: 11. CDR3 protein: CASSFSMTGVEGYTF. The CDR3, as DNA: TGTGCCAGCAGCTTTTCTATGACAGGGGTTGAGGGCTACACCTTC.

The chain couples TRBV4-1 to TRBJ2-7; D remains ambiguous. This CDR3 region has 12 residues. The V gene lost 3 bases and the J gene lost 4 bases, with 7 bases spanning the gap. CDR1 and CDR2 (germline): MGHRA, YSYEKL. Here the CDR3 reads CASSHSDYEQYF. The CDR3 DNA is TGCGCCAGCAGCCATTCGGATTACGAGCAGTACTTC.

The J gene is TRBJ2-7, the V gene TRBV6-1, with D possibly TRBD2 on 7 matching bases. There are 16 residues in the CDR3. Trimming removed 4 bases at V and 6 bases at J, with 22 bases between. Germline-derived CDR1 and CDR2 are MNHNS and SASEGT. This CDR3 is CASSAAEGWRGLEQYF. DNA of the CDR3: TGTGCCAGCAGTGCGGCCGAGGGCTGGCGGGGGCTCGAGCAGTACTTC.

V and J are TRBV4-1 and TRBJ2-3; D uncertain. This CDR3 has 16 residues. Per germline, CDR1 MGHRA and CDR2 YSYEKL. Trimming shortened V by 1 base and J by 3 bases, and 14 bases separated the two germline ends. DNA of the CDR3: TGCGCCAGCAGCCAAGGTGGGCCCTCCGAGACAGATACGCAGTATTTT. The encoded protein is CASSQGGPSETDTQYF.

The rearrangement uses TRBV7-8 and TRBJ1-2, with a weak D call TRBD1 (5 bases). V lost 1 base to trimming and J lost 4 bases, with 10 bases between them. Germline CDR1 and CDR2: SGHVS and FQNEAQ. The CDR3 runs 14 residues. The chain's CDR3 is CASSLVKDSYGYTF. CDR3 sequence (DNA): TGTGCCAGCAGCTTAGTCAAAGACAGCTATGGCTACACCTTC. Combining the CDR3 with reference TRBV7-8 and TRBJ1-2 gives the whole variable domain GAGVSQSPRYKVAKRGQDVALRCDPISGHVSLFWYQQALGQGPEFLTYFQNEAQLDKSGLPSDRFFAERPEGSVSTLKIQRTQQEDSAVYLCASSLVKDSYGYTFGSGTRLTVV.

This clone has more than one count but fewer than ten. This sequence joins TRBV7-3 and TRBJ2-7; the D gene is possibly TRBD2 (5 bases). Germline lookup yields CDR1 SGHTA and CDR2 FQGTGA. V was trimmed by 6 bases and J by 0 bases, leaving 12 bases between them. This CDR3 is 14 amino acids long. CDR3 nucleotide sequence: TGTGCCAGCAGAGTTACCGGGGACTCCTACGAGCAGTACTTC. This gives the protein CASRVTGDSYEQYF.

The chain employs TRBV7-8 and TRBJ2-7; 10 nucleotides agree with TRBD2. The germline CDR1 and CDR2 sequences are SGHVS and FQNEAQ. This CDR3 contains 14 residues. The V gene end was trimmed by 1 base and the J gene end by 5 bases; junction bases not matched to a gene: 2. This CDR3 reads CASSLGTSGNEQYF. In DNA, the CDR3 is TGTGCCAGCAGCTTAGGGACTAGCGGAAACGAGCAGTACTTC.